This T cell receptor beta chain was sequenced for a study of Ad26.COV2.S vaccination and SARS-CoV-2 variants. Study-wide background: Ad26.COV2.S, an intramuscular injection, was given once or twice 56 days apart.

The CDR3 runs 13 residues. The germline V gene has CDR1 SGHKS and CDR2 YYEKEE (reference sequence). V dropped 4 bases and J dropped 5 bases, with 10 bases sitting between them. As to treatment: about 20 received Ad26.COV2.S at low or high dose, single or two shots; a few received placebo; per-sample allocation not given. Sampling took place 63 days after the first vaccine or placebo injection. Profiled with immunoSEQ multiplex PCR; TCRdb holds only in-frame clones, not every one. The sample records some 410,000 clones, roughly 90% being singletons. The specimen comprised peripheral blood, sampled in a trial of Ad26.COV2.S vaccine versus placebo. V gene TRBV5-5 combines with J gene TRBJ2-1; D is tentatively TRBD1 or TRBD2 (5 bases each). This sequence was found in a person between 18 and 65 years old who received the Ad26.COV2.S COVID-19 vaccine or a placebo. The CDR3 reads CASSTRGDNEQFF. CDR3 bases: TGTGCCAGCAGCACGAGGGGAGACAATGAGCAGTTCTTC. Based on the CDR3 plus reference TRBV5-5 and TRBJ2-1, the full variable domain is DAGVTQSPTHLIKTRGQQVTLRCSPISGHKSVSWYQQVLGQGPQFIFQYYEKEERGRGNFPDRFSARQFPNYSSELNVNALLLGDSALYLCASSTRGDNEQFFGPGTRLTVL.